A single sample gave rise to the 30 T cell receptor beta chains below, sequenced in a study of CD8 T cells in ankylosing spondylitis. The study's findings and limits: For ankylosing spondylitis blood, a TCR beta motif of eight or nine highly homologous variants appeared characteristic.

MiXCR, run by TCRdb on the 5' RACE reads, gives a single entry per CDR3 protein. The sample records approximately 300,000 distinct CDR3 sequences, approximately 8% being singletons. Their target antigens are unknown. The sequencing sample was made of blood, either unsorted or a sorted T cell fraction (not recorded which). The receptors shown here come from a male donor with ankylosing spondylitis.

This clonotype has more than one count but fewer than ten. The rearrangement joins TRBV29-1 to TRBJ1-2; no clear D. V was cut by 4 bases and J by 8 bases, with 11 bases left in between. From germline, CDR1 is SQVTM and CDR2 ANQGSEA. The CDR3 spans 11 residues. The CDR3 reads CSVVGYGGYTF. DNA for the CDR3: TGCAGCGTTGTTGGATACGGCGGCTACACCTTC.

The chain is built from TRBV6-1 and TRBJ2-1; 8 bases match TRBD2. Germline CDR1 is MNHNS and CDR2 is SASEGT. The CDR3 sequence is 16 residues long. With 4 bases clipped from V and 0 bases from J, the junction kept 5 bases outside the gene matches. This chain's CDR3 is CASSGPSGRSYNEQFF. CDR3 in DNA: TGTGCCAGCAGTGGACCTAGCGGGCGCTCCTACAATGAGCAGTTCTTC.

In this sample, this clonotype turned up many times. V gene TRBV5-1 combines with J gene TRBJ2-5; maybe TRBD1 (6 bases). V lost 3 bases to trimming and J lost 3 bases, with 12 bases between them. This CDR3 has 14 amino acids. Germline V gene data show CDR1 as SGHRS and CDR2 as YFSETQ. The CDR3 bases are TGCGCCAGCAGCTCTGGTAGGACAGAAGAGACCCAGTACTTC. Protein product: CASSSGRTEETQYF.

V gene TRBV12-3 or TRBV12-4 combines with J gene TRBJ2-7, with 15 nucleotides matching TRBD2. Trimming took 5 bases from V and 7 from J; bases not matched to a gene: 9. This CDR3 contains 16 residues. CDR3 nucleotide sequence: TGTGCCAGCAGTCCAGGATGGACTAGCGGGAGGGGGGAGCAGTACTTC. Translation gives CASSPGWTSGRGEQYF.

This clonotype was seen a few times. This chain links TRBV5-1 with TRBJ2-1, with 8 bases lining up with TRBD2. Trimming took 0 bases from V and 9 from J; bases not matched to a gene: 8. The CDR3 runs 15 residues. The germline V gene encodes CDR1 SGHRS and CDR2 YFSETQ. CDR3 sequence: CASSLAGLVSTEQFF. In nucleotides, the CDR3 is TGCGCCAGCAGCTTGGCGGGACTAGTTAGTACTGAGCAGTTCTTC.

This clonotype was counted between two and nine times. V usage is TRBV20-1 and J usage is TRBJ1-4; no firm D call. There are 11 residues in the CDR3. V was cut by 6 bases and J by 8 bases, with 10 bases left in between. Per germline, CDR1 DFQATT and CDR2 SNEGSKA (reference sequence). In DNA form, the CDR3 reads TGCAGTGCATCGCCGACGGAAAAACTGTTTTTT. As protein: CSASPTEKLFF.

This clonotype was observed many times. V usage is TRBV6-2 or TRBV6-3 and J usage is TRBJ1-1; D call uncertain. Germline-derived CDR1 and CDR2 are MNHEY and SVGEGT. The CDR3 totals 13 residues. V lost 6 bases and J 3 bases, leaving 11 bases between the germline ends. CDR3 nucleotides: TGTGCCAGCAGGGCTACAAGGGACACTGAAGCTTTCTTT. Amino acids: CASRATRDTEAFF.

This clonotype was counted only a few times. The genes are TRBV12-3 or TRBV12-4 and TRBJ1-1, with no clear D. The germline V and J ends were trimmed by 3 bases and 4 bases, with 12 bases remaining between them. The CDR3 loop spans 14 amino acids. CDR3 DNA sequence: TGTGCCAGCAGTTTTTTAGCGGGTAGCACTGAAGCTTTCTTT. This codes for CASSFLAGSTEAFF.

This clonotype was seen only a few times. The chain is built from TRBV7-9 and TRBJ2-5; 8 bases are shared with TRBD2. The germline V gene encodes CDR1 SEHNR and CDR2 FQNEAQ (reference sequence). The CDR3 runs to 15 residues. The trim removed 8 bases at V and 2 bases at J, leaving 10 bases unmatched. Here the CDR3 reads CASARGGLTQETQYF. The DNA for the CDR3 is TGTGCCAGCGCCCGGGGGGGACTAACTCAAGAGACCCAGTACTTC.

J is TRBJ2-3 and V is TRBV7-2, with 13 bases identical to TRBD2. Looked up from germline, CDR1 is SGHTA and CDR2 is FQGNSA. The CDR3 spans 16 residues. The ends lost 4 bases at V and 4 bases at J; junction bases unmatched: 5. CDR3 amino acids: CASSSRTSGSSDTQYF. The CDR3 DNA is TGTGCCAGCAGCTCAAGGACTAGCGGGAGTTCAGATACGCAGTATTTT.

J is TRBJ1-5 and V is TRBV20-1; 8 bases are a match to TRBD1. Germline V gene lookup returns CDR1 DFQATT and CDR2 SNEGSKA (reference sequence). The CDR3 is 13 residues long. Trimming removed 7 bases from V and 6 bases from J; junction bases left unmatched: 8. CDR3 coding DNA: TGCAGTGTTAAGCAGGGGGCGCCTCAGCCCCAGCATTTT. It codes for CSVKQGAPQPQHF.

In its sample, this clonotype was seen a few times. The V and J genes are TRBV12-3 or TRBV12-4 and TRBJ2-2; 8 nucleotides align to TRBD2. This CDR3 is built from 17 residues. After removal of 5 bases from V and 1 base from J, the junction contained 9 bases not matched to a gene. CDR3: CASSLGGDLGNTGELFF. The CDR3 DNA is TGTGCCAGCAGTCTCGGGGGGGATCTGGGGAACACCGGGGAGCTGTTTTTT.

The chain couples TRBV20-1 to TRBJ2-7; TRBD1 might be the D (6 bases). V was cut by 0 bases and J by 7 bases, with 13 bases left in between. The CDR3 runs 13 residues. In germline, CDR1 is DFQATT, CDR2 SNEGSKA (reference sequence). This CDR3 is CSARDLGAWEQYF. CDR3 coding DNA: TGCAGTGCTAGAGATCTGGGGGCATGGGAGCAGTACTTC.

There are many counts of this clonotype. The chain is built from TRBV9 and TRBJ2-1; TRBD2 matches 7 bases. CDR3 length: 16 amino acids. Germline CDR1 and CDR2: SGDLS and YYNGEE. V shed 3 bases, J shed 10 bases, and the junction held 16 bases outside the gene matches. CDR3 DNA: TGTGCCAGCAGCGCCTGGGATCGAGGCGGGAGAGAGGAGCAGTTCTTC. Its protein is CASSAWDRGGREEQFF.

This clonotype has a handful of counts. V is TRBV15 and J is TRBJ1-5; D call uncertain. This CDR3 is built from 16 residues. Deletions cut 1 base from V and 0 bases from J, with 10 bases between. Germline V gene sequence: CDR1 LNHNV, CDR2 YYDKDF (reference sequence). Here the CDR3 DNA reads TGTGCCACCAGCAGAGTGGCATTTCATAGCAATCAGCCCCAGCATTTT. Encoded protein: CATSRVAFHSNQPQHF.

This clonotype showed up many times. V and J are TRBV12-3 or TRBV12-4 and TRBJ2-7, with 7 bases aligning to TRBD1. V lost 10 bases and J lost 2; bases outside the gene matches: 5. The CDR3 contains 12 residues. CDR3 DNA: TGTGCCACCGGGACAGTAGCCTACGAGCAGTACTTC. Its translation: CATGTVAYEQYF.

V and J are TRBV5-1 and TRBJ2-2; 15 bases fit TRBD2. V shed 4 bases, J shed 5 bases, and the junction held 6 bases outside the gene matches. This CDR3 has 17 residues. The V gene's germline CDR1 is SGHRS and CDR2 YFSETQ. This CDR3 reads CASSPRTSGRETGELFF. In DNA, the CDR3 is TGCGCCAGCAGCCCGCGGACTAGCGGGAGGGAGACCGGGGAGCTGTTTTTT.

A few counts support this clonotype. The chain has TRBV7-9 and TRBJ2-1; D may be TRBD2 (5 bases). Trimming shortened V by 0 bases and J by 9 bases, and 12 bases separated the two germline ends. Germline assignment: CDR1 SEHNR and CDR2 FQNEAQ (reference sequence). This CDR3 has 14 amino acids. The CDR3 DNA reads TGTGCCAGCAGCTTAGCGCTCCTACGGGGTGAGCAGTTCTTC. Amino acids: CASSLALLRGEQFF.

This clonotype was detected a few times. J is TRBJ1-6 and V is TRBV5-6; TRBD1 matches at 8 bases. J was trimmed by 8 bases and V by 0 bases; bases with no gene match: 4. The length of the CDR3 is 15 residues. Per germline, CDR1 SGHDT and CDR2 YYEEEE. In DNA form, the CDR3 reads TGTGCCAGCAGCTTGGCGGACAGGGTTGATTCACCCCTCCACTTT. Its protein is CASSLADRVDSPLHF. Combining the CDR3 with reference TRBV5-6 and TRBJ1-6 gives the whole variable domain DAGVTQSPTHLIKTRGQQVTLRCSPKSGHDTVSWYQQALGQGPQFIFQYYEEEERQRGNFPDRFSGHQFPNYSSELNVNALLLGDSALYLCASSLADRVDSPLHFGNGTRLTVT.

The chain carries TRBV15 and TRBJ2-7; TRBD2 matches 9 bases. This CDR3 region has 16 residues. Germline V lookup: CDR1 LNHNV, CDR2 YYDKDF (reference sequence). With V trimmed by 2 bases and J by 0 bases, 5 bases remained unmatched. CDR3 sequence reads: CATSRSSGRFSYEQYF. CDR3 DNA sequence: TGTGCCACCAGCAGATCCAGCGGGAGGTTCTCCTACGAGCAGTACTTC. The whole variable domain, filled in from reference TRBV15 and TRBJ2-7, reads DAMVIQNPRYQVTQFGKPVTLSCSQTLNHNVMYWYQQKSSQAPKLLFHYYDKDFNNEADTPDNFQSRRPNTSFCFLDIRSPGLGDTAMYLCATSRSSGRFSYEQYFGPGTRLTVT.

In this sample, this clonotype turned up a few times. Written as DNA, the CDR3 is TGTGCCAGCAGTTGGGGGCCCAAAAACATTCAGTACTTC. Amino acid sequence: CASSWGPKNIQYF. The chain links TRBV7-2 to TRBJ2-4; D is perhaps TRBD1 (6 bases). Deletions cut 6 bases from V and 2 bases from J, with 8 bases between. The germline V gene encodes CDR1 SGHTA and CDR2 FQGNSA. This CDR3 has 13 residues.

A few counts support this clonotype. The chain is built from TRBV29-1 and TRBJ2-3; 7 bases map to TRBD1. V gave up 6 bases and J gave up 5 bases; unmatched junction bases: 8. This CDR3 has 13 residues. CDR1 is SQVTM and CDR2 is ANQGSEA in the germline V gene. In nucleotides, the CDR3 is TGCAGCGTGACCGACAGGGCCGGAGATACGCAGTATTTT. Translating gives CSVTDRAGDTQYF.

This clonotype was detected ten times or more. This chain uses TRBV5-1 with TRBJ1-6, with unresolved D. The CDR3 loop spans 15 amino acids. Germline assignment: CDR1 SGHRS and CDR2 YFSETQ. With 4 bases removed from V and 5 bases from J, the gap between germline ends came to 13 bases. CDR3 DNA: TGCGCCAGCAGCCTCTTCCGGCCAGATAATTCACCCCTCCACTTT. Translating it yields CASSLFRPDNSPLHF.

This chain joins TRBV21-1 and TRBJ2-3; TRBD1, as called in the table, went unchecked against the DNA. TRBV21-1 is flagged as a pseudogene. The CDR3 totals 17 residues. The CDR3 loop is CASRNRGVTVDGETQYF. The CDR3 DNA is TGTGCCAGCAGAAACCGAGGGGTCACAGTGGATGGGGAAACGCAGTATTTT.

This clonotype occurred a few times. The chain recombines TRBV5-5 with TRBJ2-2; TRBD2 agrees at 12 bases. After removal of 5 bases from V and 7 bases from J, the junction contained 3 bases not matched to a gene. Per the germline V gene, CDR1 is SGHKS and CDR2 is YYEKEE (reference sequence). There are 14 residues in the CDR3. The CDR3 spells CASRLAGGIGELFF. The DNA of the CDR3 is TGTGCCAGCAGACTAGCGGGAGGAATCGGGGAGCTGTTTTTT.

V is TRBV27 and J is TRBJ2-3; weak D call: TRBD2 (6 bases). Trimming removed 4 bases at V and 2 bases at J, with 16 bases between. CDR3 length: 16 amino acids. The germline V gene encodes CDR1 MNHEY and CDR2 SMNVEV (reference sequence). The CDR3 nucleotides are TGTGCCAGCAGTTCGACTAGTCAACGCCCCACAGATACGCAGTATTTT. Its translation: CASSSTSQRPTDTQYF.

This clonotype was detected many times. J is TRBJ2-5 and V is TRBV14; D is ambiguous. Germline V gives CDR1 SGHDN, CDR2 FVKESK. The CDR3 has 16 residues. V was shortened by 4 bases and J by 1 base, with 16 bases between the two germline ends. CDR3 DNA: TGTGCCAGCAGCCCGAGCTACCCAGTCGCCCAAGAGACCCAGTACTTC. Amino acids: CASSPSYPVAQETQYF. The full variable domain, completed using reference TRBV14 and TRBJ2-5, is EAGVTQFPSHSVIEKGQTVTLRCDPISGHDNLYWYRRVMGKEIKFLLHFVKESKQDESGMPNNRFLAERTGGTYSTLKVQPAELEDSGVYFCASSPSYPVAQETQYFGPGTRLLVL.

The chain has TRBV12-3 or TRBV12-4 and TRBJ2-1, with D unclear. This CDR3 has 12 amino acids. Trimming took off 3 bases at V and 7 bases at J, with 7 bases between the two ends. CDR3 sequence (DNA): TGTGCCAGCAGTTTTAGTGAAAATGAGCAGTTCTTC. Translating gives CASSFSENEQFF.

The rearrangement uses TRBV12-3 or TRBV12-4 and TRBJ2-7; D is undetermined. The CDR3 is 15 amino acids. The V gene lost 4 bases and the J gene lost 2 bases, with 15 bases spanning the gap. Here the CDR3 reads CASSSTGHGAYEQYF. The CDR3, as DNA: TGTGCCAGCAGTTCAACGGGCCATGGCGCCTACGAGCAGTACTTC.

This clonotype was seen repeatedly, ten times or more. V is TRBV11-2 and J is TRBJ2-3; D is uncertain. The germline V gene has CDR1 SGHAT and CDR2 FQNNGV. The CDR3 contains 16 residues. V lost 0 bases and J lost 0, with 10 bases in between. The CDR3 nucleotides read TGTGCCAGCAGCTTAGAAAGACGGTGGAGCACAGATACGCAGTATTTT. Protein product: CASSLERRWSTDTQYF.